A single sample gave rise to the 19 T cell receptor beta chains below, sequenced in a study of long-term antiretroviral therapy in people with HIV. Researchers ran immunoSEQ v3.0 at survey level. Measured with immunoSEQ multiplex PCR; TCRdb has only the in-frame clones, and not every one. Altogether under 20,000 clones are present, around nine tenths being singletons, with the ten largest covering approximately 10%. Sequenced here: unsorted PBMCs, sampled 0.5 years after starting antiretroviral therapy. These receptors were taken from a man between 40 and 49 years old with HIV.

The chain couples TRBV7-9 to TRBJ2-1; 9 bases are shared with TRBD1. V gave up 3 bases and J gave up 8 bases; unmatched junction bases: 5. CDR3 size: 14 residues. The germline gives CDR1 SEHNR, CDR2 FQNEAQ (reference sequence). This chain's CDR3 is CASSFRDRADEQFF. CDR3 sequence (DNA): TGTGCCAGCAGCTTCAGGGACAGGGCGGATGAGCAGTTCTTC.

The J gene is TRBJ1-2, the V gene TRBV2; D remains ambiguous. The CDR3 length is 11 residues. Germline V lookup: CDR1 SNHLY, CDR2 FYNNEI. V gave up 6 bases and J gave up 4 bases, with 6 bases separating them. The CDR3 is CASRDLYGYTF. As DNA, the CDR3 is TGTGCCAGCAGGGATCTCTATGGCTACACCTTC.

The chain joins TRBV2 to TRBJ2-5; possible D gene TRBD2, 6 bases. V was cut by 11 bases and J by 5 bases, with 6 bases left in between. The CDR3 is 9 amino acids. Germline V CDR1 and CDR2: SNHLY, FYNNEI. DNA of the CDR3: TGTGCCCGGGGGGAGACCCAGTACTTC. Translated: CARGETQYF.

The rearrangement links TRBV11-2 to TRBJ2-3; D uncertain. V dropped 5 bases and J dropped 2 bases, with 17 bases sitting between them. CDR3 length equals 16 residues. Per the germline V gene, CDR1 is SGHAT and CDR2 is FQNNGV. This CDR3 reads CASSRSSSGATDTQYF. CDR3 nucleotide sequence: TGTGCCAGCAGCCGAAGCTCTAGTGGCGCCACAGATACGCAGTATTTT.

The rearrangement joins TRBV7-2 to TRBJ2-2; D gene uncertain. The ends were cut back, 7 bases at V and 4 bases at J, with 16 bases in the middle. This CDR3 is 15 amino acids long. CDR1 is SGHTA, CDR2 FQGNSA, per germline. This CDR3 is CASTFKGGSTGELFF. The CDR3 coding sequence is TGTGCCAGCACCTTTAAAGGTGGAAGCACCGGGGAGCTGTTTTTT.

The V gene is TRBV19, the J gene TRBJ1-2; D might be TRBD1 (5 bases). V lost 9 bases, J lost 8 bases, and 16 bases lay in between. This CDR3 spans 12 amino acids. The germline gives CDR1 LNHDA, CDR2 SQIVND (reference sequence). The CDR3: CASGGESWGYTF. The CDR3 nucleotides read TGTGCCAGCGGAGGGGAGTCGTGGGGCTACACCTTC.

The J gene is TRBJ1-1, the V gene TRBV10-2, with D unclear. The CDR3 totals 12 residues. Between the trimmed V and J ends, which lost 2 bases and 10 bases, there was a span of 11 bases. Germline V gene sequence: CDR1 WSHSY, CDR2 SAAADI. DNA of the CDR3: TGCGCCAGCAGTGAGGATTTAACCGCAGCTTTCTTT. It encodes CASSEDLTAAFF.

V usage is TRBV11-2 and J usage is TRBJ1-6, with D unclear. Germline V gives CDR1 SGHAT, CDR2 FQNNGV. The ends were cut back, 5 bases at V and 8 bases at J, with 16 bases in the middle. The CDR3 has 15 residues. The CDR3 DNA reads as TGTGCCAGCAGCCCGACCCCGAGGGCCGATTCACCCCTCCACTTT. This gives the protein CASSPTPRADSPLHF.

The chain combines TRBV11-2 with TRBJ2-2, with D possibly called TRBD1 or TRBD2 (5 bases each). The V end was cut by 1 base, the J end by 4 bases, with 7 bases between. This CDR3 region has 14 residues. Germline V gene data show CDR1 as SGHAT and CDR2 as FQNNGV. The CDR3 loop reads CASSLVRGTGELFF. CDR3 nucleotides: TGTGCCAGCAGCTTAGTGAGGGGCACCGGGGAGCTGTTTTTT.

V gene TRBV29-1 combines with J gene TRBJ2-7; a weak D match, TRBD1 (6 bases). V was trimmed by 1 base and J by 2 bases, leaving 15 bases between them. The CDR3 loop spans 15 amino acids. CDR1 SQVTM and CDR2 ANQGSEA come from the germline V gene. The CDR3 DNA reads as TGCAGCGTTGAAGCCCCTCAGGGGACCGCCTACGAGCAGTACTTC. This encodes CSVEAPQGTAYEQYF.

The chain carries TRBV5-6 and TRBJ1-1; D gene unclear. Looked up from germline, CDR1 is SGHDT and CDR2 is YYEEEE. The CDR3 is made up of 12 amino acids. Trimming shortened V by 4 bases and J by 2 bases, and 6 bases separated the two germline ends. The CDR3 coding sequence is TGTGCCAGCAGCCTTCTAAACACTGAAGCTTTCTTT. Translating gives CASSLLNTEAFF.

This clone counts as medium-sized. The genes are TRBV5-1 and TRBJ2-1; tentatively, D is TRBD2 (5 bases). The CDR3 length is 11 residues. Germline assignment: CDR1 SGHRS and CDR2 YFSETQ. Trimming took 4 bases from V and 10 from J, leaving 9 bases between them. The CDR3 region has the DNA TGCGCCAGCAGCGATGGACTCGAGCAGTTCTTC. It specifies CASSDGLEQFF.

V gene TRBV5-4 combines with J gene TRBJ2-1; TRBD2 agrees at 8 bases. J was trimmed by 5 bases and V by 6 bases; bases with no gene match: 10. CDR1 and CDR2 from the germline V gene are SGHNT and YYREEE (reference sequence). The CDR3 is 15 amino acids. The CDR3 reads CASNRGGLDHNEQFF. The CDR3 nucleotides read TGTGCCAGCAACCGGGGGGGATTGGACCACAATGAGCAGTTCTTC.

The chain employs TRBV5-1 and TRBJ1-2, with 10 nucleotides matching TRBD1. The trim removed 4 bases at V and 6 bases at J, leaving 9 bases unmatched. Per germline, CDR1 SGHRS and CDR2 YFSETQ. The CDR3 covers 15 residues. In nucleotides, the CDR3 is TGCGCCAGCAGCGAGGACAGGGGGAAAGGAGATGGCTACACCTTC. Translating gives CASSEDRGKGDGYTF.

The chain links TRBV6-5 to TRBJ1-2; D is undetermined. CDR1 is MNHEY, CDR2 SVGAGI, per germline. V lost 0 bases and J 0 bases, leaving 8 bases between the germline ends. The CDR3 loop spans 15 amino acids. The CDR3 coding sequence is TGTGCCAGCAGTTACTCGGGTCAAACTAACTATGGCTACACCTTC. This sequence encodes CASSYSGQTNYGYTF.

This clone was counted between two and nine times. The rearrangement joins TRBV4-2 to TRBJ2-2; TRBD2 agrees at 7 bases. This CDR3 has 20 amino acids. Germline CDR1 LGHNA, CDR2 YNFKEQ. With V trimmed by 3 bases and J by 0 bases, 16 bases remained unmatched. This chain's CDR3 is CASSQDVTSPGFTNTGELFF. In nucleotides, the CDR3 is TGTGCCAGCAGCCAGGATGTGACTAGCCCCGGTTTCACGAACACCGGGGAGCTGTTTTTT.

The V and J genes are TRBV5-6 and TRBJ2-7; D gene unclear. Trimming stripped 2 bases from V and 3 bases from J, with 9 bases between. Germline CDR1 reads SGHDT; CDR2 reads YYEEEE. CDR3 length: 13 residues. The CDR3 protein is CASSFLGSYEQYF. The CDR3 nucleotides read TGTGCCAGCAGCTTCCTCGGTAGCTACGAGCAGTACTTC. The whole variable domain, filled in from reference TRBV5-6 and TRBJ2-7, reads DAGVTQSPTHLIKTRGQQVTLRCSPKSGHDTVSWYQQALGQGPQFIFQYYEEEERQRGNFPDRFSGHQFPNYSSELNVNALLLGDSALYLCASSFLGSYEQYFGPGTRLTVT.

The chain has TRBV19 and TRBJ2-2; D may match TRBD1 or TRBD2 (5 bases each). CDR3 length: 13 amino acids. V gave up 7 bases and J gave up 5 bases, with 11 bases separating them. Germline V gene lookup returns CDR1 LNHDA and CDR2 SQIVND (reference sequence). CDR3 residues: CASKGTWTGELFF. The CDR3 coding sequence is TGTGCCAGTAAAGGGACCTGGACCGGGGAGCTGTTTTTT.

The CDR3 is CASTMGEQYF. For the CDR3, the DNA is TGTGCCAGCACAATGGGAGAGCAGTACTTC. The rearrangement links TRBV6-1 to TRBJ2-7; no reliable D call. The CDR3 spans 10 residues. The V end was cut by 7 bases, the J end by 7 bases, with 8 bases between. Germline loops: CDR1 MNHNS, CDR2 SASEGT.